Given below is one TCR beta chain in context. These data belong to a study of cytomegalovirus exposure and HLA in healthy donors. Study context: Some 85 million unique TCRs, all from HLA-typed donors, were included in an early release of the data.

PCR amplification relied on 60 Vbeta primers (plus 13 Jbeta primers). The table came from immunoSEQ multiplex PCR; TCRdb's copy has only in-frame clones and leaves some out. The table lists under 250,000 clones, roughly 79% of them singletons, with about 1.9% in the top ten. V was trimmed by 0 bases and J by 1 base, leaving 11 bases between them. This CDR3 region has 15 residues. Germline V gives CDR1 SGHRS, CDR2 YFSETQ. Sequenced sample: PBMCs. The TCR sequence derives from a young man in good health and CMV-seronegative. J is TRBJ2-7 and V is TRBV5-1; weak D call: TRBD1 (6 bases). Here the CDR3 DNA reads TGCGCCAGCAGCTTGGCCAACAGGGTTTCCTACGAGCAGTACTTC. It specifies CASSLANRVSYEQYF.